Only a few counts were recorded for the clone carrying this T cell receptor (beta chain). Its antigen is not known. V gave up 8 bases and J gave up 5 bases, with 13 bases separating them. The CDR3 consists of 11 residues. CDR1 is DFQATT and CDR2 is SNEGSKA in the germline V gene (reference sequence). This sample is drawn from a study of cytomegalovirus exposure and HLA in healthy donors. Study conclusions and caveats: Prediction of most subjects' HLA-A and HLA-B alleles by TCR beta sequences was reportedly accurate. Several of the most significant clusters appeared, in a later analysis, to be linked to common viral pathogens. The study put 150 to 200 TCR beta chains on its list as cytomegalovirus-associated. In an earlier analysis, about 87% or about 30%: the productive usage of most TCR beta V segments.

PCR primers comprised 60 Vbeta and 13 Jbeta primers. Repertoires were generated with immunoSEQ multiplex PCR, while TCRdb's copy carries only in-frame clones and drops some. Of about 160,000 clones in the sample, roughly 75% were seen once. V is TRBV20-1 and J is TRBJ2-7, with a possible D match to TRBD2 (7 bases). The receptor's source is a female donor in good health and CMV-seronegative. Sequenced material: PBMCs. DNA for the CDR3: TGCAGTCAGAGGGGGGGGCACGAGCAGTACTTC. This encodes CSQRGGHEQYF.